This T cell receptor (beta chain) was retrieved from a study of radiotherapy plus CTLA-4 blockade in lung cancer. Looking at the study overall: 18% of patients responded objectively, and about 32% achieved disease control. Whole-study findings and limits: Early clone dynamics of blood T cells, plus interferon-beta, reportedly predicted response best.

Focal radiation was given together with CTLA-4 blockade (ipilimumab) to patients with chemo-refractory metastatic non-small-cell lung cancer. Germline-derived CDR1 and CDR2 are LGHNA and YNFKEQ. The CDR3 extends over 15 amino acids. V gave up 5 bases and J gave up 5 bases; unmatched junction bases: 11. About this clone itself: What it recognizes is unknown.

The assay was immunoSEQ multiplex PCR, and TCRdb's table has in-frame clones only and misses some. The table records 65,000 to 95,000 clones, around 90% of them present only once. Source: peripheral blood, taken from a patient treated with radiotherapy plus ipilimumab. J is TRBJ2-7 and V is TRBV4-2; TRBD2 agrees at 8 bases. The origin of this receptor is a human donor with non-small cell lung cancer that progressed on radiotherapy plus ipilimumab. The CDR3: CASSSGVAGIDEQYF. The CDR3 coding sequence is TGTGCCAGCAGCTCCGGAGTAGCGGGAATCGACGAGCAGTACTTC.